A selection of T cell receptor beta chains follows, all from one sample in a study of beta chain features in type 1 diabetes. Measured with immunoSEQ multiplex PCR; TCRdb has only the in-frame clones, and not every one. The sample gives hundreds of thousands of clones, over 11% of which show up once; approximately 0.039% is in the top ten. The sequencing sample was made of naive CD4+ T cells from blood. The source is a man aged 18 to 29 with type 1 diabetes. Both conserved end residues are part of each CDR3. Each record gives: J gene, D gene, clone size, V gene, CDR3 DNA, CDR3 protein. A D gene is named only where the DNA matches it firmly. Only part of the rows carry a size: once, few, many, or a class if the clone is expanded.

j_gene: TRBJ2-5
d_gene: NA
abundance: NA
v_gene: TRBV19
CDR3nt: TGTGCCAGTAGTTTCGGGCGTGACAGGGAGACCCAGTACTTC
CDR3aa: CASSFGRDRETQYF

j_gene: TRBJ2-1
d_gene: NA
abundance: few
v_gene: TRBV4-3
CDR3nt: TGCGCCAGCAGCCAAGATAACGGGGCTTGGCGGGACAATGAGCAGTTCTTC
CDR3aa: CASSQDNGAWRDNEQFF

j_gene: TRBJ2-1
d_gene: TRBD2
abundance: NA
v_gene: TRBV13
CDR3nt: TGTGCCAGCAGCCTCTACGGGACTAGCGGGATCAATGAGCAGTTCTTC
CDR3aa: CASSLYGTSGINEQFF

j_gene: TRBJ2-7
d_gene: NA
abundance: NA
v_gene: TRBV13
CDR3nt: TGTGCCAGCAGCTTCCACAGCTTGACCTACGAGCAGTACTTC
CDR3aa: CASSFHSLTYEQYF

j_gene: TRBJ2-7
d_gene: TRBD1
abundance: NA
v_gene: TRBV5-1
CDR3nt: TGCGCCAGCAGCGAAGGACAGGTAGAGCAGTACTTC
CDR3aa: CASSEGQVEQYF

j_gene: TRBJ2-1
d_gene: TRBD2
abundance: NA
v_gene: TRBV25-1
CDR3nt: TGTGCCAGCAGTGCGCGGGAGCCCCTCTCCTACAATGAGCAGTTCTTC
CDR3aa: CASSAREPLSYNEQFF

j_gene: TRBJ2-3
d_gene: NA
abundance: NA
v_gene: TRBV9
CDR3nt: TGTGCCAGCAGCGTTGGTAATAGCGGAGACACAGATACGCAGTATTTT
CDR3aa: CASSVGNSGDTDTQYF

j_gene: TRBJ2-3
d_gene: NA
abundance: few
v_gene: TRBV9
CDR3nt: TGTGCCAGCAGCTACCGAGGGGTAACAGATACGCAGTATTTT
CDR3aa: CASSYRGVTDTQYF

j_gene: TRBJ2-7
d_gene: NA
abundance: few
v_gene: TRBV19
CDR3nt: TGTGCCAGTAGTATAGGCGCAGGTCTGGGAGAGCAGTACTTC
CDR3aa: CASSIGAGLGEQYF

j_gene: TRBJ2-1
d_gene: TRBD1
abundance: NA
v_gene: TRBV9
CDR3nt: TGTGCCAGCAGCGTAACCGGGACAGGAGGGACCAATGAGCAGTTCTTC
CDR3aa: CASSVTGTGGTNEQFF

j_gene: TRBJ2-4
d_gene: NA
abundance: NA
v_gene: TRBV2
CDR3nt: TGTGCCAGCAGTGAAGGGTCGGCTAGTTGGGGCAAAAACATTCAGTACTTC
CDR3aa: CASSEGSASWGKNIQYF

j_gene: TRBJ1-4
d_gene: NA
abundance: NA
v_gene: TRBV6-1
CDR3nt: TGTGCCAGCAGTGAACTGGCAGGGAATGAAAAACTGTTTTTT
CDR3aa: CASSELAGNEKLFF

j_gene: TRBJ2-7
d_gene: TRBD2
abundance: NA
v_gene: TRBV2
CDR3nt: TGTGCCAGCAGGGGGACCAGGGCCGGGACTAGTTCCGAGCAGTACTTC
CDR3aa: CASRGTRAGTSSEQYF

j_gene: TRBJ2-4
d_gene: NA
abundance: NA
v_gene: TRBV28
CDR3nt: TGTGCCAGCAGTTTAATCCGAGCCAAAAACATTCAGTACTTC
CDR3aa: CASSLIRAKNIQYF

j_gene: TRBJ2-5
d_gene: TRBD1
abundance: NA
v_gene: TRBV10-3
CDR3nt: TGTGCCATCAGTGAAGGGACAGGTCCTAAGACCCAGTACTTC
CDR3aa: CAISEGTGPKTQYF

j_gene: TRBJ2-7
d_gene: TRBD2
abundance: few
v_gene: TRBV30
CDR3nt: TGTGCCTGGAGTCTCGGACGGGGGGTCGAGCAGTACTTC
CDR3aa: CAWSLGRGVEQYF

j_gene: TRBJ2-2
d_gene: NA
abundance: NA
v_gene: TRBV5-1
CDR3nt: TGCGCCAGCAGCCCGGCGACGAACACCGGGGAGCTGTTTTTT
CDR3aa: CASSPATNTGELFF

j_gene: TRBJ2-3
d_gene: NA
abundance: NA
v_gene: TRBV7-6
CDR3nt: TGTGCCAGCAGCTTAGTAGCGACTAGCACAGATACGCAGTATTTT
CDR3aa: CASSLVATSTDTQYF

j_gene: TRBJ2-7
d_gene: TRBD1
abundance: NA
v_gene: TRBV28
CDR3nt: TGTGCCAGCAGTTTAGGGACAGCCTATAGGTACGAGCAGTACTTC
CDR3aa: CASSLGTAYRYEQYF

j_gene: TRBJ1-5
d_gene: NA
abundance: few
v_gene: TRBV30
CDR3nt: TGTGCCTGGAGTGTACTCAGGGGCGGACAGCCCCAGCATTTT
CDR3aa: CAWSVLRGGQPQHF

j_gene: TRBJ2-7
d_gene: NA
abundance: NA
v_gene: TRBV25-1
CDR3nt: TGTGCCAGCAGTGAATTAATAGCGAACTACGAGCAGTACTTC
CDR3aa: CASSELIANYEQYF

j_gene: TRBJ2-6
d_gene: TRBD1
abundance: few
v_gene: TRBV10-3
CDR3nt: TGTGCCGTACCGGGACAGGGGTTACCTGGGGCCAACGTCCTGACTTTC
CDR3aa: CAVPGQGLPGANVLTF

j_gene: TRBJ2-3
d_gene: NA
abundance: NA
v_gene: TRBV7-2
CDR3nt: TGTGCCAGCAGCATCCGGACAAGCAGCACAGATACGCAGTATTTT
CDR3aa: CASSIRTSSTDTQYF

j_gene: TRBJ2-7
d_gene: NA
abundance: NA
v_gene: TRBV14
CDR3nt: TGTGCCAGCAGCCCCGTTTCCAGCTACGAGCAGTACTTC
CDR3aa: CASSPVSSYEQYF

j_gene: TRBJ1-5
d_gene: TRBD1
abundance: NA
v_gene: TRBV5-1
CDR3nt: TGCGCCAGCAGCCTGACAGGGGTTAACCAGCCCCAGCATTTT
CDR3aa: CASSLTGVNQPQHF

j_gene: TRBJ2-1
d_gene: NA
abundance: NA
v_gene: TRBV7-2
CDR3nt: TGTGCCAGCAGTCCACGTCGGTCCGTGGACAATGAGCAGTTCTTC
CDR3aa: CASSPRRSVDNEQFF

j_gene: TRBJ2-7
d_gene: NA
abundance: NA
v_gene: TRBV30
CDR3nt: TGTGCCTGGAGTGTACAAGGTCGCGAGCAGTACTTC
CDR3aa: CAWSVQGREQYF

j_gene: TRBJ2-5
d_gene: TRBD1
abundance: NA
v_gene: TRBV11-2
CDR3nt: TGTGCCAGCAGTCAGAGACAGGGGACCCAGTACTTC
CDR3aa: CASSQRQGTQYF

j_gene: TRBJ2-3
d_gene: TRBD1
abundance: NA
v_gene: TRBV28
CDR3nt: TGTGCCAGCAGTTTATCGACAGGGGGCCGACCAGATACGCAGTATTTT
CDR3aa: CASSLSTGGRPDTQYF

j_gene: TRBJ1-2
d_gene: TRBD1
abundance: NA
v_gene: TRBV18
CDR3nt: TGTGCCAGCTCACCACTTCCGGGACAGGAGAACTATGGCTACACCTTC
CDR3aa: CASSPLPGQENYGYTF

j_gene: TRBJ2-3
d_gene: NA
abundance: NA
v_gene: TRBV7-9
CDR3nt: TGTGCCAGCAGCTTAGCAGGGGCATCGCAGTATTTT
CDR3aa: CASSLAGASQYF

j_gene: TRBJ2-1
d_gene: NA
abundance: few
v_gene: TRBV25-1
CDR3nt: TGTGCCAGCAGTGCACCCCCTTCGGAGCGAGTACAGTTCTTC
CDR3aa: CASSAPPSERVQFF

j_gene: TRBJ1-4
d_gene: NA
abundance: few
v_gene: TRBV7-9
CDR3nt: TGTGCCAGCAGCTTAGTCGGGGGCCGGGAAAAACTGTTTTTT
CDR3aa: CASSLVGGREKLFF

j_gene: TRBJ1-5
d_gene: TRBD1
abundance: few
v_gene: TRBV2
CDR3nt: TGTGCCAGCAGTGATAGGGGGCCGCAGCCCCAGCATTTT
CDR3aa: CASSDRGPQPQHF

j_gene: TRBJ2-1
d_gene: NA
abundance: few
v_gene: TRBV7-3
CDR3nt: TGTGCCAGCAGCAACCCCGGGACAACCCGAAATGAGCAGTTCTTC
CDR3aa: CASSNPGTTRNEQFF

j_gene: TRBJ2-3
d_gene: NA
abundance: NA
v_gene: TRBV4-3
CDR3nt: TGCGCCAGCAGCCAAGGGACTGCACTCACAGATACGCAGTATTTT
CDR3aa: CASSQGTALTDTQYF

j_gene: TRBJ2-7
d_gene: NA
abundance: NA
v_gene: TRBV2
CDR3nt: TGTGCCAGCAGGTTTTGGGACACCTCCTACGAGCAGTACTTC
CDR3aa: CASRFWDTSYEQYF

j_gene: TRBJ2-7
d_gene: NA
abundance: few
v_gene: TRBV6-6
CDR3nt: TGTGCCAGCAGTTACTCGACTGGTACCTACGAGCAGTACTTC
CDR3aa: CASSYSTGTYEQYF

j_gene: TRBJ1-3
d_gene: NA
abundance: few
v_gene: TRBV7-9
CDR3nt: TGTGCCAGCAGCTTATCTGGAAACACCATATATTTT
CDR3aa: CASSLSGNTIYF

j_gene: TRBJ2-3
d_gene: TRBD1
abundance: NA
v_gene: TRBV11-2
CDR3nt: TGTGCCAGCAGCTTAGGGGCAGGGGGCGGGTCAGATACGCAGTATTTT
CDR3aa: CASSLGAGGGSDTQYF

j_gene: TRBJ1-1
d_gene: NA
abundance: NA
v_gene: TRBV19
CDR3nt: TGTGCCAGTAGTAAGGACGGAAGTTACACTGAAGCTTTCTTT
CDR3aa: CASSKDGSYTEAFF

j_gene: TRBJ1-1
d_gene: NA
abundance: few
v_gene: TRBV23-1
CDR3nt: TGCGCCAGCAGTCACGACAGGAAGAACACTGAAGCTTTCTTT
CDR3aa: CASSHDRKNTEAFF

j_gene: TRBJ2-5
d_gene: NA
abundance: few
v_gene: TRBV7-2
CDR3nt: TGTGCCAGCAGCTCAGGAAGGCCCCAGTACTTC
CDR3aa: CASSSGRPQYF

j_gene: TRBJ1-2
d_gene: NA
abundance: NA
v_gene: TRBV5-1
CDR3nt: TGCGCCAGCAGCCCCATGGACACGACCTATGGCTACACCTTC
CDR3aa: CASSPMDTTYGYTF

j_gene: TRBJ2-2
d_gene: NA
abundance: NA
v_gene: TRBV7-9
CDR3nt: TGTGCCAGCAGCTTTCCACAGGGCTGGGACACCGGGGAGCTGTTTTTT
CDR3aa: CASSFPQGWDTGELFF

j_gene: TRBJ1-6
d_gene: NA
abundance: few
v_gene: TRBV30
CDR3nt: TGTGCCGGGACCAGGGTTGGGTCACCCCTCCACTTT
CDR3aa: CAGTRVGSPLHF